This TCR beta chain was sequenced during a study of CD8 T cells in Susac syndrome. CDR1 and CDR2 (germline): LNHDA, SQIVND (reference sequence). The CDR3 has 18 amino acids. V dropped 5 bases and J dropped 1; count of bases not matched to a gene: 9. Random hexamers were used to reverse transcribe the RNA input (about 0.45 to 1 ug). TCRdb re-analysed the immunoSEQ multiplex PCR reads in MiXCR, keeping a single row per CDR3 protein. Here the sample spans under 250,000 distinct CDR3 sequences, about 94% being singletons. This clonotype was seen a single time. Sequencing was carried out using CD4+ T cells from PBMCs. The clonotype originates from a human donor with multiple sclerosis. The chain combines TRBV19 with TRBJ2-4, with 12 bases identical to TRBD2. The CDR3 loop reads CASSYLAGGPVAKNIQYF. CDR3 nucleotides: TGTGCCAGTAGTTACCTAGCGGGAGGGCCGGTGGCCAAAAACATTCAGTACTTC.